The 16 T cell receptor beta chains listed next were all sequenced from one sample in a study of Ad26.COV2.S vaccination and SARS-CoV-2 variants. The table came from immunoSEQ multiplex PCR; TCRdb's copy has only in-frame clones and leaves some out. The data hold about 410,000 clones, with about 89% observed a single time. The treatment here: roughly 19 received Ad26.COV2.S at low or high dose, single or two shots; about 5 received placebo; per-sample allocation not given. Following the first vaccine or placebo injection, samples were taken on day 63. The source material was peripheral blood, sampled in a trial of Ad26.COV2.S vaccine versus placebo. The receptors shown here come from a person between 18 and 60 years old who received the Ad26.COV2.S COVID-19 vaccine or a placebo.

CDR3 nucleotides: TGCGCCAGCAGCTTGGAGGGCAGGGGGGAAAATGGCTACACCTTC. Translation gives CASSLEGRGENGYTF. The gene calls are TRBV5-1 and TRBJ1-2; 7 bases fit TRBD1. The CDR3 is 15 amino acids. After removal of 0 bases from V and 6 bases from J, the junction contained 8 bases not matched to a gene. The V gene's germline CDR1 is SGHRS and CDR2 YFSETQ.

V is TRBV7-9 and J is TRBJ2-7; D is ambiguous. This CDR3 has 13 residues. Looked up from germline, CDR1 is SEHNR and CDR2 is FQNEAQ (reference sequence). Trimming pared 1 base from V and 7 bases from J, leaving 11 bases between. The CDR3 spells CASSLGRTGEQYF. For the CDR3, the DNA is TGTGCCAGCAGCTTAGGCCGAACGGGTGAGCAGTACTTC.

This clone appeared a single time. The V call is TRBV3-1 (or the pseudogene TRBV3-2), the J call TRBJ2-7; 9 bases line up with TRBD2. Germline CDR1 reads LGHDT; CDR2 reads YNNKEL (reference sequence). CDR3 length equals 15 residues. V shed 3 bases and J 2 bases; nucleotides not matched to a gene: 5. The CDR3 nucleotides are TGTGCCAGCAGCCAGTATAGCGGGAGAGCCTACGAGCAGTACTTC. Translation gives CASSQYSGRAYEQYF.

The gene calls are TRBV2 and TRBJ1-1, with a tentative D call TRBD1 (6 bases). This CDR3 has 15 amino acids. The V and J ends lost 5 bases and 1 base respectively, with 14 bases between them. The germline gives CDR1 SNHLY, CDR2 FYNNEI. The CDR3 loop is CASSRRGPQNTEAFF. The CDR3 DNA reads as TGTGCCAGCAGTCGCAGGGGACCCCAGAACACTGAAGCTTTCTTT.

The rearrangement joins TRBV28 to TRBJ2-5; a possible D gene is TRBD2 (6 bases). This CDR3 has 12 amino acids. With 8 bases removed from V and 5 bases from J, the gap between germline ends came to 12 bases. CDR1 and CDR2 (germline): MDHEN, SYDVKM. The CDR3 DNA reads as TGTGCCAGCCTCGGGACTCACGAGACCCAGTACTTC. It specifies CASLGTHETQYF. Variable domain in full (rest from reference TRBV28 and TRBJ2-5): DVKVTQSSRYLVKRTGEKVFLECVQDMDHENMFWYRQDPGLGLRLIYFSYDVKMKEKGDIPEGYSVSREKKERFSLILESASTNQTSMYLCASLGTHETQYFGPGTRLLVL.

This clone was recorded a few times. The chain uses TRBV10-3 and TRBJ2-5; possibly TRBD1 for D (5 bases). The CDR3 extends over 12 amino acids. Germline V gives CDR1 ENHRY, CDR2 SYGVKD. The V gene lost 3 bases and the J gene lost 10 bases, with 12 bases spanning the gap. Here the CDR3 reads CAISDQDTNQYF. The CDR3 region has the DNA TGTGCCATCAGTGATCAGGACACAAACCAGTACTTC.

V is TRBV7-8 and J is TRBJ2-6; 8 nucleotides align to TRBD2. After removal of 1 base from V and 5 bases from J, the junction contained 4 bases not matched to a gene. The CDR3 extends over 16 amino acids. Germline CDR1 is SGHVS and CDR2 is FQNEAQ. The CDR3, as DNA: TGTGCCAGCAGCTTAGGCGGGGGGCGGAGGGCCAACGTCCTGACTTTC. This codes for CASSLGGGRRANVLTF.

J is TRBJ2-5 and V is TRBV3-1 (or the pseudogene TRBV3-2); D is uncertain. The CDR3 totals 12 residues. Trimming cost V 2 bases and J 1 base, with 2 bases left between them. Germline CDR1 reads LGHDT; CDR2 reads YNNKEL (reference sequence). The CDR3 protein is CASSQLQETQYF. The CDR3 bases are TGTGCCAGCAGCCAACTCCAAGAGACCCAGTACTTC.

The chain is built from TRBV5-4 and TRBJ2-3, with TRBD2 matching over 9 bases. The germline gives CDR1 SGHNT, CDR2 YYREEE (reference sequence). J gave up 1 base and V 4 bases, and 10 bases lay outside the gene matches. The CDR3 has 17 residues. CDR3 sequence reads: CASSLLSSGAGTDTQYF. In nucleotides, the CDR3 is TGTGCCAGCAGCCTCCTTTCTAGCGGGGCCGGCACAGATACGCAGTATTTT.

The rearrangement uses TRBV3-1 (or the pseudogene TRBV3-2) and TRBJ2-3; possibly TRBD1 for D (6 bases). Germline V lookup: CDR1 LGHDT, CDR2 YNNKEL (reference sequence). The V and J ends lost 4 bases and 1 base respectively, with 12 bases between them. The CDR3 is made up of 15 amino acids. The CDR3 region is CASSLGAVGTDTQYF. In DNA, the CDR3 is TGTGCCAGCAGCCTGGGGGCGGTTGGCACAGATACGCAGTATTTT.

This clone was recorded only once. The chain couples TRBV9 to TRBJ2-7; either TRBD1 or TRBD2 may fit D (5 bases each). The germline V and J ends were trimmed by 0 bases and 7 bases, with 17 bases remaining between them. Per the germline V gene, CDR1 is SGDLS and CDR2 is YYNGEE. The CDR3 runs 15 residues. For the CDR3, the DNA is TGTGCCAGCAGCGTAGAAGCCGGGGACCGAGGGGAGCAGTACTTC. As protein: CASSVEAGDRGEQYF.

Here the CDR3 reads CASSMGLAYGYTF. The CDR3 bases are TGTGCCAGCAGCATGGGACTCGCCTATGGCTACACCTTC. The chain is built from TRBV7-9 and TRBJ1-2, with D perhaps matching TRBD1 (5 bases). Trimming left V 5 bases short and J 4 bases short, with 11 bases between. From germline, CDR1 is SEHNR and CDR2 FQNEAQ (reference sequence). This CDR3 has 13 amino acids.

The rearrangement uses TRBV6-1 and TRBJ1-1, with D possibly being TRBD1 (6 bases). Trimming took off 0 bases at V and 7 bases at J, with 12 bases between the two ends. The CDR3 runs to 14 residues. Germline assignment: CDR1 MNHNS and CDR2 SASEGT. CDR3 protein: CASSEAGRGSEAFF. The CDR3 nucleotides read TGTGCCAGCAGTGAAGCGGGCAGGGGAAGTGAAGCTTTCTTT.

The chain links TRBV27 to TRBJ2-3; TRBD2 matches at 12 bases. CDR3 size: 16 residues. Trimming at V came to 5 bases and at J to 1 base, leaving 4 bases not matched to a gene. Germline V gives CDR1 MNHEY, CDR2 SMNVEV (reference sequence). This chain's CDR3 is CASSNWTSGGTDTQYF. The CDR3 region has the DNA TGTGCCAGCAGTAATTGGACTAGCGGGGGCACAGATACGCAGTATTTT.

The chain uses TRBV6-5 and TRBJ2-1; TRBD2 matches 11 bases. The V segment lost 6 bases and the J segment 2 bases; nucleotides outside the gene matches: 3. This CDR3 spans 15 amino acids. CDR1 MNHEY and CDR2 SVGAGI come from the germline V gene. For the CDR3, the DNA is TGTGCCAGCAGATTAGCGGGAGGGGCCTACAATGAGCAGTTCTTC. As protein: CASRLAGGAYNEQFF.

The chain carries TRBV6-5 and TRBJ1-2; 9 positions match TRBD1. The germline CDR1 and CDR2 sequences are MNHEY and SVGAGI. The V gene end was trimmed by 2 bases and the J gene end by 7 bases; junction bases not matched to a gene: 11. The CDR3 has 16 residues. CDR3 DNA sequence: TGTGCCAGCAGTTACACACCCTGGGGGACAGGGTCTGGCTACACCTTC. Encoded protein: CASSYTPWGTGSGYTF.